The entry that follows covers one TCR beta chain sequence. The antigen remains unidentified. The data originate from a study of naive and memory T cell subsets. An equimolar mix of two oligonucleotides served as the beta constant-region primer for TRBC1 and TRBC2. MiXCR, applied by TCRdb to the UMI-ligation and nested PCR reads, yields one record per CDR3 protein. Of 130,000 to 150,000 distinct CDR3 sequences in the sample, over 15% were seen once. J lost 5 bases, V lost 4 bases, and 8 bases had no gene match. This CDR3 region has 14 residues. CDR1 and CDR2 from the germline V gene are SGHRS and YFSETQ. Study-wide results and limits: A clonotype means one alpha or beta sequence, not an alpha/beta pair. Gini index rose across naive, CM, EM and EMRA in CD4 and CD8.

The chain has TRBV5-1 and TRBJ1-1; TRBD1 matches at 7 bases. The sequenced sample consisted of naive CD4+ T cells from blood. This TCR derives from a human donor in good health. CDR3 in amino acids: CASSPPDRDTEAFF. DNA of the CDR3: TGCGCCAGCAGCCCACCAGACAGGGATACTGAAGCTTTCTTT.